The table lists the clone carrying this TCR beta chain with a few counts. Its antigen is still unknown. It was RNA transcripts that yielded the amplified TCR beta CDR3 regions. During a first-round RT-PCR of the TCR CDR3, the HTBI primer set was used. One entry per CDR3 protein, called by TCRdb with MiXCR from the multiplex PCR reads. The data hold 250,000 to 300,000 distinct CDR3 sequences, with roughly 15% observed a single time. The data are from a study of T cells in Graves' hyperthyroidism and ophthalmopathy. Study results and caveats: Model-based prediction identified ophthalmopathy a median 6.5 months prior to its onset. Among clonotypes expanded in thyroid above 0.001, most were also found in blood.

The germline gives CDR1 SEHNR, CDR2 FQNEAQ (reference sequence). With 8 bases clipped from V and 7 bases from J, the junction kept 13 bases outside the gene matches. This CDR3 region has 15 residues. Clinical symptoms, serum thyroxine and TRAb, thyroid ultrasound and orbital computed tomography together formed the diagnostic basis. This chain uses TRBV7-9 with TRBJ2-1, with 8 bases fitting TRBD2. This clonotype was obtained from a woman aged 40 to 49 with Graves' hyperthyroidism that later progressed to Graves' ophthalmopathy. Sequenced: blood. CDR3: CASLPEIAGRNEQFF. Written as DNA, the CDR3 is TGTGCCAGCCTACCGGAAATAGCGGGACGTAATGAGCAGTTCTTC.